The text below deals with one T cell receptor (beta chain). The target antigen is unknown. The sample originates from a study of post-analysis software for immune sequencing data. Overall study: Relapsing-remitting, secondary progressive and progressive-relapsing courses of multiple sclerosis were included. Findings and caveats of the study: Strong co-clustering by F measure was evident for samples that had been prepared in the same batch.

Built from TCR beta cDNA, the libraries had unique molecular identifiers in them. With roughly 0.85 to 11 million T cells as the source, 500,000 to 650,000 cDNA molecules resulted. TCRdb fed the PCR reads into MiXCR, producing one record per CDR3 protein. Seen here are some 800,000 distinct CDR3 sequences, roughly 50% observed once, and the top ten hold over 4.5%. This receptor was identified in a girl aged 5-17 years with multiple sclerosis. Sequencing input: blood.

The CDR3 loop is CASSEAPGLAIDEQYF. As DNA, the CDR3 is TGTGCCAGCAGTGAAGCCCCGGGACTAGCGATCGACGAGCAGTACTTC. The chain employs TRBV6-1 and TRBJ2-7, with 10 nucleotides matching TRBD2. Germline V gene sequence: CDR1 MNHNS, CDR2 SASEGT. Trimming took 0 bases from V and 5 from J; bases not matched to a gene: 7. This CDR3 region has 16 residues.